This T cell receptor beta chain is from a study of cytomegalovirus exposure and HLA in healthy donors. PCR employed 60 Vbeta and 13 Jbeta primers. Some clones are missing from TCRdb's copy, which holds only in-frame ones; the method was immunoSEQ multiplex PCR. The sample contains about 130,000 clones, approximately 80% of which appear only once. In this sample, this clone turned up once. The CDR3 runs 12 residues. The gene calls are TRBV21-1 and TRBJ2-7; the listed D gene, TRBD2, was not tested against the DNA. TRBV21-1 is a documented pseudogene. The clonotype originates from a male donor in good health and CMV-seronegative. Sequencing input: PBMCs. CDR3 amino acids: CASSKQGLKQYF. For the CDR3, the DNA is TGTGCCAGCAGCAAACAAGGACTAAAGCAGTACTTC.